Detailed here is one T cell receptor (beta chain). The antigen is unknown. The data were obtained in a study of shared clonotypes between healthy human individuals. The overall study: Donors consisted of two women and a few men between 18 and 49. Donors had three CD4 naive, three CD4 memory, two CD8 naive and one CD8 memory plate apiece.

Study-wide points: Memory subsets generally showed smaller estimated richness than naive subsets did.

Sequencing was performed with immunoSEQ multiplex PCR; in TCRdb, only in-frame clones are kept and a portion is missing. The table records just over 2,000,000 clones, over 85% of them present only once. Terminally differentiated effector memory CD45RA+ cells were excluded from the naive CD8 cells, which were CD45RO-negative and positively selected for CCR7. Donors were healthy HIV-negative adults without recently reported acute infections or vaccinations. Germline-derived CDR1 and CDR2 are MNHEY and SMNVEV (reference sequence). The trim removed 5 bases at V and 7 bases at J, leaving 11 bases unmatched. CDR3 size: 15 residues.

Sequences were obtained from naive CD8+ T cells sorted from blood. The V gene is TRBV27, the J gene TRBJ2-1, with TRBD2 identical over 7 bases. This sequence originates from a man aged 18-30 years in good health. This CDR3 is CASSIQNGGGNEQFF. CDR3 nucleotide sequence: TGTGCCAGCAGTATACAGAATGGGGGGGGTAATGAGCAGTTCTTC.